The rows below give T cell receptor beta chains drawn from one sample of a study of blood T cell repertoires in COVID-19. Assay: immunoSEQ multiplex PCR; the TCRdb copy retains only in-frame clones and omits some. Counted here are about 43,000 clones, about 83% occurring once; the ten biggest clones make up about 4%. The specimen was peripheral blood. The receptor set was obtained from a man aged 40-49 years with COVID-19, enrolled during active disease. Both conserved end residues are part of each CDR3. Fields, in order: CDR3 protein, CDR3 DNA, V gene, J gene, D gene, clone size. The D gene is left open where the match is weak. Size is omitted from some rows. Given values are once, few, many or a class for expanded clones.

CDR3aa: CAWSPEQTSPEGQYF
CDR3nt: TGTGCCTGGAGTCCGGAGCAGACTAGTCCGGAGGGGCAGTACTTC
v_gene: TRBV30
j_gene: TRBJ2-7
d_gene: -
abundance: -

CDR3aa: CASSLTGGQYF
CDR3nt: TGCGCCAGCAGCTTGACCGGAGGCCAGTACTTC
v_gene: TRBV5-1
j_gene: TRBJ2-5
d_gene: -
abundance: -

CDR3aa: CASSSGLATGEQYF
CDR3nt: TGTGCCAGCAGCTCGGGACTAGCCACGGGCGAGCAGTACTTC
v_gene: TRBV7-2
j_gene: TRBJ2-7
d_gene: TRBD2
abundance: -

CDR3aa: CASSQGRGNSPLHF
CDR3nt: TGTGCCAGCAGCCAGGGGAGGGGTAACTCACCCCTCCACTTT
v_gene: TRBV14
j_gene: TRBJ1-6
d_gene: -
abundance: -

CDR3aa: CASSEWGGETQYF
CDR3nt: TGTGCCAGCAGTGAATGGGGAGGAGAGACCCAGTACTTC
v_gene: TRBV25-1
j_gene: TRBJ2-5
d_gene: -
abundance: -

CDR3aa: CARSFPSPTGYGYTF
CDR3nt: TGTGCCAGAAGCTTCCCCTCGCCCACAGGCTATGGCTACACCTTC
v_gene: TRBV5-3
j_gene: TRBJ1-2
d_gene: -
abundance: -

CDR3aa: CASSFGGTTYEQYF
CDR3nt: TGCGCCAGCAGCTTCGGCGGAACCACCTACGAGCAGTACTTC
v_gene: TRBV5-1
j_gene: TRBJ2-7
d_gene: -
abundance: -

CDR3aa: CASSEGQGRQPQHF
CDR3nt: TGTGCCAGCAGCGAGGGACAGGGGAGACAGCCCCAGCATTTT
v_gene: TRBV5-6
j_gene: TRBJ1-5
d_gene: TRBD1
abundance: -

CDR3aa: CASSPGQRNQPQHF
CDR3nt: TGTGCCAGCAGCCCGGGACAGAGAAATCAGCCCCAGCATTTT
v_gene: TRBV7-8
j_gene: TRBJ1-5
d_gene: TRBD1
abundance: few

CDR3aa: CASSEHRGQWNEQFF
CDR3nt: TGTGCCAGCAGTGAACACAGGGGGCAATGGAATGAGCAGTTCTTC
v_gene: TRBV6-1
j_gene: TRBJ2-1
d_gene: TRBD1
abundance: -

CDR3aa: CASSLVGGGPRTDTQYF
CDR3nt: TGCGCCAGCAGCTTGGTGGGCGGGGGCCCTCGGACAGATACGCAGTATTTT
v_gene: TRBV5-1
j_gene: TRBJ2-3
d_gene: -
abundance: -

CDR3aa: CASSWTRNNSPLHF
CDR3nt: TGTGCCAGCAGCTGGACAAGGAATAATTCACCCCTCCACTTT
v_gene: TRBV11-2
j_gene: TRBJ1-6
d_gene: -
abundance: -

CDR3aa: CASSSMTGGSGNTIYF
CDR3nt: TGCGCCAGCAGCTCGATGACAGGGGGCTCTGGAAACACCATATATTTT
v_gene: TRBV5-1
j_gene: TRBJ1-3
d_gene: TRBD1
abundance: once

CDR3aa: CASSAGGTSGRPREQFF
CDR3nt: TGTGCCAGCAGCGCCGGGGGGACTAGCGGGAGGCCTCGGGAGCAGTTCTTC
v_gene: TRBV9
j_gene: TRBJ2-1
d_gene: TRBD2
abundance: -

CDR3aa: CASSTQGVAGQPQHF
CDR3nt: TGTGCCAGCAGTACACAGGGGGTCGCGGGCCAGCCCCAGCATTTT
v_gene: TRBV6-6
j_gene: TRBJ1-5
d_gene: TRBD1
abundance: -

CDR3aa: CASSLQRGGRTEAFF
CDR3nt: TGTGCCAGCAGCCTGCAAAGGGGGGGTAGGACTGAAGCTTTCTTT
v_gene: TRBV3-1/TRBV3-2
j_gene: TRBJ1-1
d_gene: -
abundance: once